Below are 7 T cell receptor beta chains sequenced from a single sample in a study of T cell clonality in common variable immunodeficiency. Sequenced by immunoSEQ multiplex PCR; TCRdb stores in-frame clones only, minus some. This sample has about 52,000 clones, each found more than once. Sequencing was performed on peripheral blood mononuclear cells. The receptor set was obtained from a person aged 18 to 70 in good health.

This clone was counted at least ten times. Coverage ceases 3 residues before the CDR3 finishes, and the germline J gene fills in the end. The chain has TRBV28 and TRBJ2-7; tentative D call: TRBD1 (7 bases). This CDR3 contains 16 residues. Germline CDR1 reads MDHEN; CDR2 reads SYDVKM. Trimming stripped 5 bases from V and 3 bases from J, with 20 bases between. The DNA read from the CDR3 is TGTGCCAGCAGTAACAATGCAGGGGGGTTCATCTACGAG. The encoded protein is CASSNNAGGFIYE. Given in full, the CDR3 is CASSNNAGGFIYEQYF.

In its sample, this clone was seen many times. The read finishes 3 residues shy of the CDR3 end, and the germline J gene is used to complete it. The rearrangement uses TRBV12-3 or TRBV12-4 and TRBJ1-5, with TRBD1 matching over 7 bases. Trimming at V came to 3 bases and at J to 2 bases, leaving 4 bases not matched to a gene. This CDR3 is 15 amino acids long. CDR3 sequence reads: CASSFQGVGNQPQHF. The CDR3 bases that were read are TGTGCCAGCAGTTTTCAGGGGGTTGGCAATCAGCCC.

This clone was picked up many times. The read ends 3 residues before the CDR3 terminus; that terminus is restored from the germline J gene. The genes are TRBV5-1 and TRBJ2-2; 11 bases agree with TRBD2. CDR3 length equals 16 residues. The germline gives CDR1 SGHRS, CDR2 YFSETQ. The trim removed 4 bases at V and 2 bases at J, leaving 4 bases unmatched. The CDR3 is CASSSRLAGNTGELFF. The part of the CDR3 DNA that was read is TGCGCCAGCAGCAGCCGACTAGCGGGAAACACCGGGGAG.

This clone was observed at least ten times. The read is 3 residues too short to cover the CDR3 end, so that end is filled in from the germline J gene. V and J are TRBV10-3 and TRBJ2-1; maybe TRBD2 (6 bases). The CDR3 has 13 residues. V was pared by 8 bases and J by 0 bases, with 8 bases between. Germline V gene sequence: CDR1 ENHRY, CDR2 SYGVKD. The sequenced CDR3 bases are TGTGCCATCGCGGGACTCTCCTACAATGAG. Translating gives CAIAGLSYNE. From start to end, the CDR3 is CAIAGLSYNEQFF.

This clone showed up many times. The CDR3 end falls 3 residues outside the read, so it is completed with the germline J gene. V gene TRBV19 combines with J gene TRBJ2-7; 7 nucleotides agree with TRBD2. Per the germline V gene, CDR1 is LNHDA and CDR2 is SQIVND (reference sequence). J was trimmed by 3 bases and V by 3 bases; bases with no gene match: 5. This CDR3 contains 14 residues. CDR3 sequence: CASSISASGYEQYF. Incomplete CDR3 DNA: TGTGCCAGTAGTATTTCCGCTAGCGGCTACGAG. The variable domain in full, completed from reference TRBV19 and TRBJ2-7, reads DGGITQSPKYLFRKEGQNVTLSCEQNLNHDAMYWYRQDPGQGLRLIYYSQIVNDFQKGDIAEGYSVSREKKESFPLTVTSAQKNPTAFYLCASSISASGYEQYFGPGTRLTVT.

This clone was detected many times. The CDR3 is cut off 3 residues early in the read; its end comes from the germline J gene. V is TRBV20-1 and J is TRBJ2-1; 10 bases align to TRBD2. In germline, CDR1 is DFQATT, CDR2 SNEGSKA (reference sequence). This CDR3 is 15 amino acids long. Trimming cost V 1 base and J 6 bases; bases outside gene matches: 6. The DNA read from the CDR3 is TGCAGTGCTAGAGCAAGCGGGAGGGCCGGCAATGAG. Translation: CSARASGRAGNE. The whole CDR3 protein is CSARASGRAGNEQFF.

This clone was recorded many times. The read terminates 3 residues before the CDR3 end, so the remaining end is supplied by the germline J gene. This chain connects TRBV20-1 to TRBJ2-3, with a weak D call TRBD1 (5 bases). The germline V and J ends were trimmed by 6 bases and 2 bases, with 12 bases remaining between them. CDR3 length: 13 residues. Germline V lookup: CDR1 DFQATT, CDR2 SNEGSKA (reference sequence). The DNA read from the CDR3 is TGCAGTGCAGCCGGCGGACACACAGATACG. As protein: CSAAGGHTDT. From start to end, the CDR3 is CSAAGGHTDTQYF.